This TCR beta chain was recorded in a study of T cell responses to AZD1222 COVID-19 vaccine. Turning to the study itself: Recipients boosted at about 4 weeks or about 12 weeks are pooled. General study points: Unmutated variant regions reportedly attract nearly half of all spike-specific TCRs. Donors were largely white British and mainly female; clonal diversity was possibly underestimated.

V lost 2 bases to trimming and J lost 0 bases, with 22 bases between them. Germline V lookup: CDR1 MGHRA, CDR2 YSYEKL. CDR3 length equals 19 residues. As regards this clone: Its specificity is unknown.

The protocol was immunoSEQ multiplex PCR, while the TCRdb copy is restricted to in-frame clones and leaves out a portion. Of roughly 180,000 clones listed, about nine tenths are singletons. The V and J genes are TRBV4-1 and TRBJ1-1; possibly TRBD1 for D (5 bases). The sequencing here drew on peripheral blood, taken on day 0 of AZD1222 vaccination. This receptor was taken from an adult in good health. The CDR3 loop reads CASSQHSPRGRLMNTEAFF. CDR3 nucleotides: TGCGCCAGCAGCCAACATTCACCCCGGGGCCGCCTCATGAACACTGAAGCTTTCTTT.